This TCR beta chain was captured by sequencing in a study of molecular identifiers for immune sequencing clone quantification. Findings and caveats of the study: Spiked Jurkat TCR RNA from one cell was reportedly detectable among around 960,000 naive cells. Identical TCR molecules sharing a barcode could underestimate highly expanded clone sizes. Effector cells had over 98% of their molecules in clones above 20 RNA copies, while naive cells had under 1%.

Bulk TCR library preparation followed previously described methods with listed TCR primers. A single record per CDR3 protein comes from TCRdb applying MiXCR to the PCR reads. The sample holds some 680,000 distinct CDR3 sequences, about 25% seen once. The V and J ends lost 0 bases and 4 bases respectively, with 9 bases between them. The germline V gene has CDR1 SQVTM and CDR2 ANQGSEA. CDR3 length: 13 amino acids. A few counts support this clonotype. The antigen remains undetermined. A read error may be the cause here, since a much bigger clone is one base away. This TCR was recovered from a human donor in good health. Some libraries in this study had Jurkat cell RNA spiked in. V gene TRBV29-1 combines with J gene TRBJ1-1; D unclear. Sequenced: naive CD8+ T cells from blood, with Jurkat cell RNA spiked in. Subset of the sample: FACS-sorted CD8+CD4-CCR7+CD45RA+ naive T cells. CDR3 in DNA: TGCAGCGTTGAAGATCAAGGGAGCACTGAAGCTTTCTTT. Its protein is CSVEDQGSTEAFF.